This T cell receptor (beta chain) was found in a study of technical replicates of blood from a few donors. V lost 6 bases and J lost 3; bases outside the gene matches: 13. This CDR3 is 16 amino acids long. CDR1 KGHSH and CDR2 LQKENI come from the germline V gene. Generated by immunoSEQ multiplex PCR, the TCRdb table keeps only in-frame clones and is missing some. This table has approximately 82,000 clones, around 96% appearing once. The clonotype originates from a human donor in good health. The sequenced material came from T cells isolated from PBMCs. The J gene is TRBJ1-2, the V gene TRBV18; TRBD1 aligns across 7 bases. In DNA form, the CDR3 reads TGTGCCAGCTCGACGGAGGGGGCAGCTTTGGACTATGGCTACACCTTC. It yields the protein CASSTEGAALDYGYTF.